The clone carrying this T cell receptor (beta chain) came up once. The target antigen is unknown. Germline V gene data show CDR1 as SGHTA and CDR2 as FQGTGA. The CDR3 has 13 amino acids. The V and J ends lost 5 bases and 9 bases respectively, with 14 bases between them. The data were taken from a study of regulatory dendritic cells for organ transplantation. Study-wide findings and caveats: The most alloreactive TCR clonotypes were found in resting memory CD8+ cells. Memory T cells were less diverse than naive, with memory CD8+ most oligoclonal.

Method: immunoSEQ multiplex PCR; TCRdb's copy keeps in-frame clones and lacks some. Of approximately 35,000 clones listed, 85% to 90% are singletons. The rearrangement uses TRBV7-3 and TRBJ2-4, with D possibly called TRBD1 or TRBD2 (5 bases each). Input material: naive CD4+ T cells from blood. Subset described: CD45RA+ naive T cells. This clonotype originated in a human donor in good health. This CDR3 reads CASSPDSGTIQYF. The CDR3 DNA reads TGTGCCAGCAGCCCCGATTCCGGGACCATTCAGTACTTC.